The 20 T cell receptor beta chains reported below all come from one sample, sequenced in a study of CD8+CD57+ T cells in acquired aplastic anemia. The TCR beta profiling, which covered VDJ combination and CDR3 sequence, was carried out using genomic DNA as the template. MiXCR, run by TCRdb on the reads, gives a single entry per CDR3 protein. Of about 160,000 distinct CDR3 sequences in the sample, more than 45% were seen once. Patients selected for sequencing had displayed CD8+CD57+ cell expansion by flow cytometry. Input material: sorted CD4+, CD8+, or CD8+CD57+ T cells (not recorded which) from PBMCs. Receptor source: a human donor with aplastic anemia.

This clonotype appeared many times. V and J are TRBV9 and TRBJ1-1; D not certain. CDR1 and CDR2 from the germline V gene are SGDLS and YYNGEE. The V gene lost 0 bases and the J gene lost 1 base, with 7 bases spanning the gap. The CDR3 is 14 amino acids. CDR3 in DNA: TGTGCCAGCAGCGTAGGTGGCGAGAACACTGAAGCTTTCTTT. Residues: CASSVGGENTEAFF.

This clonotype was counted at least ten times. This chain links TRBV5-1 with TRBJ2-5; D may match TRBD1 or TRBD2 (5 bases each). The length of the CDR3 is 14 residues. V was trimmed by 0 bases and J by 3 bases, leaving 9 bases between them. Germline values: CDR1 SGHRS, CDR2 YFSETQ. CDR3 DNA: TGCGCCAGCAGCTTGGTAGGGACGGAAGAGACCCAGTACTTC. Residues: CASSLVGTEETQYF.

This clonotype has ten or more counts. The rearrangement uses TRBV11-2 and TRBJ2-1, with unresolved D. Germline CDR1 is SGHAT and CDR2 is FQNNGV. The CDR3 is 14 residues long. Trimming removed 2 bases from V and 6 bases from J, with 11 bases in between. This chain's CDR3 is CASSLRPPSNEQFF. CDR3 DNA sequence: TGTGCCAGCAGCTTACGTCCCCCGTCCAATGAGCAGTTCTTC. The whole variable domain, remainder taken from reference TRBV11-2 and TRBJ2-1, is EAGVAQSPRYKIIEKRQSVAFWCNPISGHATLYWYQQILGQGPKLLIQFQNNGVVDDSQLPKDRFSAERLKGVDSTLKIQPAKLEDSAVYLCASSLRPPSNEQFFGPGTRLTVL.

This clonotype was picked up many times. CDR3 amino acids: CSVEEGTDTQYF. CDR3 nucleotide sequence: TGCAGCGTTGAAGAGGGCACAGATACGCAGTATTTT. The rearrangement joins TRBV29-1 to TRBJ2-3, with D unclear. This CDR3 spans 12 amino acids. Trimming left V 0 bases short and J 1 base short, with 2 bases between. Germline V CDR1 and CDR2: SQVTM, ANQGSEA.

V is TRBV12-5 and J is TRBJ2-7; D unclear. The V gene's germline CDR1 is LGHNT and CDR2 FRNRAP. The CDR3 has 13 residues. CDR3 sequence reads: CASSQSQSYEQYF. The CDR3 DNA reads as TGTGCCAGCAGCCAGTCACAGTCCTACGAGCAGTACTTC.

This clonotype was observed many times. The chain couples TRBV19 to TRBJ2-1, with TRBD1 identical over 10 bases. The trim removed 4 bases at V and 3 bases at J, leaving 6 bases unmatched. The CDR3 sequence is 16 residues long. CDR1 is LNHDA and CDR2 is SQIVND in the germline V gene (reference sequence). The CDR3: CASSTTTGGIYNEQFF. DNA of the CDR3: TGTGCCAGTAGTACTACGACAGGGGGCATCTACAATGAGCAGTTCTTC.

The chain is built from TRBV7-9 and TRBJ2-6; the D is unclear. V lost 7 bases and J lost 2, with 6 bases in between. The CDR3 is 13 residues long. Germline CDR1 reads SEHNR; CDR2 reads FQNEAQ (reference sequence). The CDR3 nucleotides are TGTGCCAGCAAGATAGCTGGGGCCAACGTCCTGACTTTC. Amino acid sequence: CASKIAGANVLTF.

This clonotype showed up many times. The chain carries TRBV20-1 and TRBJ2-6; D remains ambiguous. Trimming pared 4 bases from V and 2 bases from J, leaving 6 bases between. This CDR3 is 13 amino acids long. Germline V gives CDR1 DFQATT, CDR2 SNEGSKA (reference sequence). The CDR3 DNA sequence: TGCAGTGCTATGCCCCCTGGGGCCAACGTCCTGACTTTC. Amino acid sequence: CSAMPPGANVLTF.

This clonotype was detected only once. The chain joins TRBV7-8 to TRBJ2-5; D gene unclear. The germline V gene has CDR1 SGHVS and CDR2 FQNEAQ. Trimming removed 4 bases at V and 5 bases at J, with 11 bases between. The CDR3 consists of 13 residues. This CDR3 reads CASSSPIQETQYF. Written as DNA, the CDR3 is TGTGCCAGCAGCTCCCCAATCCAGGAGACCCAGTACTTC.

The chain uses TRBV11-3 and TRBJ2-5, with 14 bases matching TRBD2. Germline V gene sequence: CDR1 SGHNT, CDR2 YENEEA. J gave up 3 bases and V 2 bases, and 5 bases lay outside the gene matches. This CDR3 is built from 17 residues. The CDR3 spells CASSLPRLAGGEETQYF. In nucleotides, the CDR3 is TGTGCCAGCAGCTTACCTCGACTAGCGGGAGGGGAAGAGACCCAGTACTTC. The whole variable domain, remainder taken from reference TRBV11-3 and TRBJ2-5, is EAGVVQSPRYKIIEKKQPVAFWCNPISGHNTLYWYLQNLGQGPELLIRYENEEAVDDSQLPKDRFSAERLKGVDSTLKIQPAELGDSAVYLCASSLPRLAGGEETQYFGPGTRLLVL.

The chain carries TRBV24-1 and TRBJ2-5; 7 bases map to TRBD2. V trimming: 5 bases; J trimming: 5 bases; junction bases outside the gene matches: 4. There are 13 residues in the CDR3. Germline loops: CDR1 KGHDR, CDR2 SFDVKD. The DNA for the CDR3 is TGTGCCACCAGTGCGGGGGGTTGGGAGACCCAGTACTTC. Residues: CATSAGGWETQYF.

The chain links TRBV7-2 to TRBJ1-5, with 7 bases aligning to TRBD1. The germline V gene has CDR1 SGHTA and CDR2 FQGNSA. J was trimmed by 3 bases and V by 4 bases; bases with no gene match: 6. The CDR3 covers 15 residues. The CDR3 region has the DNA TGTGCCAGCAGCTACAGGGGAGGGCTCAATCAGCCCCAGCATTTT. Translated: CASSYRGGLNQPQHF.

Points on this clonotype: The junction differs from germline at one of its ends, possibly a read error. This chain connects TRBV12-5 to TRBJ2-2; D is possibly TRBD2 (5 bases). CDR3 length: 14 residues. The V gene's germline CDR1 is LGHNT and CDR2 FRNRAP. The CDR3 region has the DNA TGTGCCAGCAGCCAAGTAGGGAACACCGGGGAGCTGCTTTTT. Its translation is CASSQVGNTGELLF.

In its sample, this clonotype was seen many times. The chain has TRBV6-2 or TRBV6-3 and TRBJ1-1, with 10 bases identical to TRBD1. CDR1 and CDR2 (germline): MNHEY, SVGEGT. After removal of 4 bases from V and 4 bases from J, the junction contained 6 bases not matched to a gene. There are 15 residues in the CDR3. The DNA of the CDR3 is TGTGCCAGCAGTTTTACCGGGACAGGGGTCACTGAAGCTTTCTTT. Encoded protein: CASSFTGTGVTEAFF.

This clonotype was recorded at least ten times. The chain carries TRBV5-1 and TRBJ2-3; tentatively, D is TRBD1 (6 bases). The CDR3 totals 14 residues. Looked up from germline, CDR1 is SGHRS and CDR2 is YFSETQ. V was shortened by 4 bases and J by 2 bases, with 11 bases between the two germline ends. The CDR3: CASSTGQYTDTQYF. CDR3 DNA: TGCGCCAGCAGCACCGGACAGTACACAGATACGCAGTATTTT.

At least ten counts were recorded for this clonotype. The chain uses TRBV20-1 and TRBJ2-5; D is possibly TRBD1 or TRBD2 (7 bases each). Germline loops: CDR1 DFQATT, CDR2 SNEGSKA (reference sequence). CDR3 length: 15 amino acids. The V and J ends lost 2 bases and 5 bases respectively, with 18 bases between them. The chain's CDR3 is CSARPHKAGQETQYF. The CDR3 coding sequence is TGCAGTGCTAGACCCCATAAAGCGGGACAGGAGACCCAGTACTTC.

The chain is built from TRBV5-1 and TRBJ2-2, with 9 bases that match TRBD2. Germline CDR1 and CDR2: SGHRS and YFSETQ. Losses at the gene ends were 4 bases for V and 8 bases for J; bases not matched to a gene: 9. This CDR3 is 15 amino acids long. Here the CDR3 DNA reads TGCGCCAGCAGCACTCTAGCGGGAAATGCGGGGGAGCTGTTTTTT. Its translation: CASSTLAGNAGELFF. The full variable domain, rest sourced from reference TRBV5-1 and TRBJ2-2, is KAGVTQTPRYLIKTRGQQVTLSCSPISGHRSVSWYQQTPGQGLQFLFEYFSETQRNKGNFPGRFSGRQFSNSRSEMNVSTLELGDSALYLCASSTLAGNAGELFFGEGSRLTVL.

This clonotype was seen just once. This rearrangement joins TRBV2 to TRBJ2-5; D ambiguous. This CDR3 region has 15 residues. Germline CDR1 reads SNHLY; CDR2 reads FYNNEI. V was pared by 2 bases and J by 4 bases, with 14 bases between. CDR3 loop: CASSEFAGSRETQYF. The CDR3 bases are TGTGCCAGCAGTGAATTTGCTGGGTCCCGAGAGACCCAGTACTTC.

This sequence joins TRBV15 and TRBJ2-7; 10 bases are a match to TRBD1. The CDR3 spans 18 residues. Looked up from germline, CDR1 is LNHNV and CDR2 is YYDKDF (reference sequence). Trimming at V came to 5 bases and at J to 0 bases, leaving 13 bases not matched to a gene. The CDR3 loop is CATSPGTGETFSSYEQYF. CDR3 nucleotide sequence: TGTGCCACCAGCCCAGGGACAGGGGAGACTTTCAGCTCCTACGAGCAGTACTTC.

This clonotype appeared many times. The rearrangement joins TRBV5-1 to TRBJ1-1; 7 positions agree with TRBD1. The CDR3 spans 14 residues. Germline-derived CDR1 and CDR2 are SGHRS and YFSETQ. The trim removed 2 bases at V and 3 bases at J, leaving 4 bases unmatched. The CDR3 DNA reads as TGCGCCAGCAGCTTCGACAGGGTAGACACTGAAGCTTTCTTT. Amino acids: CASSFDRVDTEAFF.